This TCR beta chain was found in a study of T cells in localized non-small cell lung cancer. The study's findings and limits: Only one tumor region went through sequencing, so heterogeneity may still be there.

By sample share, this clone is medium-sized. Its target is not known. Sequencing used immunoSEQ multiplex PCR; TCRdb keeps in-frame clones, though not all of them. In the table there are just over 3,000 clones, 23% of which are singletons. Trimming cost V 1 base and J 0 bases, with 6 bases left between them. Germline V CDR1 and CDR2: SGHNT, YENEEA. This CDR3 is built from 15 residues. The sequences come from lung tumor tissue, collected before any cancer treatment. The clonotype comes from a woman aged 40-69 years with stage I lung adenocarcinoma. The chain couples TRBV11-3 to TRBJ2-2; unclear D gene. The CDR3 here is CASSLVPSNTGELFF. CDR3 in DNA: TGTGCCAGCAGCTTAGTGCCGTCGAACACCGGGGAGCTGTTTTTT.